This T cell receptor (beta chain) is drawn from a study of esophageal squamous cell carcinoma under preoperative chemotherapy. Whole-study context: Samples included peripheral blood T cells as well as tumor-infiltrating lymphocytes.

The V segment lost 5 bases and the J segment 5 bases; nucleotides outside the gene matches: 5. This CDR3 spans 14 amino acids. Per germline, CDR1 SGHTA and CDR2 FQGTGA. TCRdb recomputed calls from the PCR reads with MiXCR, one row per CDR3 protein. The sample holds roughly 30,000 distinct CDR3 sequences, 49% seen once. Study outcomes and limitations: After paclitaxel-nedaplatin, abundant clones were more likely to contract than amplify. Chemotherapy was followed by significantly higher TCR diversity in peripheral T cells only, not tumor-infiltrating lymphocytes.

With respect to this clonotype: Its antigen is not identified.

Time point noted: before preoperative PTX-NDP chemotherapy. Paclitaxel-nedaplatin chemotherapy was given to patients ahead of their surgery. This chain uses TRBV7-3 with TRBJ2-2, with 7 bases that match TRBD2. Sampling was carried out from a patient given preoperative chemotherapy. The sequence derives from a human donor with esophageal squamous cell carcinoma. The donor label of this sample is uncertain. CDR3 loop: CASSPGGQTGELFF. CDR3 coding DNA: TGTGCCAGCAGCCCGGGGGGTCAAACCGGGGAGCTGTTTTTT. The entire variable domain, with the rest obtained from reference TRBV7-3 and TRBJ2-2, is as follows: GAGVSQTPSNKVTEKGKYVELRCDPISGHTALYWYRQSLGQGPEFLIYFQGTGAADDSGLPNDRFFAVRPEGSVSTLKIQRTERGDSAVYLCASSPGGQTGELFFGEGSRLTVL.